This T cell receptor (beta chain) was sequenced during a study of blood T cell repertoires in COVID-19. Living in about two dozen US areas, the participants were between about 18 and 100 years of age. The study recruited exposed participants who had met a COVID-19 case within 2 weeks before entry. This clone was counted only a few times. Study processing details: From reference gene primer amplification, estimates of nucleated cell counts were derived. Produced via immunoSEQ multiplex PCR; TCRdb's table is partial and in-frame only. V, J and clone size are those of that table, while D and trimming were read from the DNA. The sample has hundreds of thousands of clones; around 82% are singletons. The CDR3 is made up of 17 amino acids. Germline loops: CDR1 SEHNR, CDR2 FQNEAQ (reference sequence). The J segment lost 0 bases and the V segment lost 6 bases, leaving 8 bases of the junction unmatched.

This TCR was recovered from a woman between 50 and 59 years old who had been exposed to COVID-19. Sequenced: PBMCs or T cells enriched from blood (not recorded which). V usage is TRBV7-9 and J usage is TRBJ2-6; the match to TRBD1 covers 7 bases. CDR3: CASSRDRGSSGANVLTF. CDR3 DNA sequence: TGTGCCAGCAGTCGGGACAGAGGCTCCTCTGGGGCCAACGTCCTGACTTTC.